The next 28 T cell receptor beta chains were all read from a single sample in a study of monozygotic twins with cystic fibrosis. Libraries were prepared by immunoSEQ multiplex PCR; TCRdb keeps only in-frame clonotypes and omits some of them. The sample yields approximately 32,000 clones, just over 95% seen once. Sequenced: blood. The receptor source for this set is a girl aged 2-10 years with cystic fibrosis.

The CDR3 DNA follows: TGCGCCAGCAGCTTGACTAGCGGGAGGGTTAATGAGCAGTTCTTC. Protein sequence: CASSLTSGRVNEQFF. This chain joins TRBV5-1 and TRBJ2-1; TRBD2 matches 13 bases. The CDR3 consists of 15 residues. The trim removed 1 base at V and 7 bases at J, leaving 2 bases unmatched. Germline V gene sequence: CDR1 SGHRS, CDR2 YFSETQ.

The chain employs TRBV9 and TRBJ2-7; D uncertain. The germline CDR1 and CDR2 sequences are SGDLS and YYNGEE. V dropped 0 bases and J dropped 2 bases, with 12 bases sitting between them. The CDR3 loop spans 15 amino acids. DNA of the CDR3: TGTGCCAGCAGCGTAGAAGGTAGCCTCCCCTACGAGCAGTACTTC. Its protein product is CASSVEGSLPYEQYF.

The V and J genes are TRBV4-1 and TRBJ2-5; D call uncertain. The germline V and J ends were trimmed by 0 bases and 4 bases, with 9 bases remaining between them. The CDR3 consists of 14 residues. The germline gives CDR1 MGHRA, CDR2 YSYEKL. CDR3 DNA: TGCGCCAGCAGCCAAGAAACCCGGCCAGAGACCCAGTACTTC. Amino acid sequence: CASSQETRPETQYF.

The V and J genes are TRBV6-1 and TRBJ2-7; D unclear. Germline CDR1 reads MNHNS; CDR2 reads SASEGT. This CDR3 comprises 13 residues. V was pared by 4 bases and J by 0 bases, with 7 bases between. The CDR3 nucleotides are TGTGCCAGCAGTGCCTGGGCCTCCTACGAGCAGTACTTC. Translating gives CASSAWASYEQYF.

V and J are TRBV18 and TRBJ2-7; D gene uncertain. The CDR3 extends over 16 amino acids. The V gene's germline CDR1 is KGHSH and CDR2 LQKENI. Between the trimmed V and J ends, which lost 4 bases and 3 bases, there was a span of 19 bases. The CDR3 nucleotides are TGTGCCAGCTCACTGAAGAGCCGAACTCCGAACTACGAGCAGTACTTC. Residues: CASSLKSRTPNYEQYF.

The chain employs TRBV2 and TRBJ1-6; 7 bases line up with TRBD1. The V segment lost 6 bases and the J segment 7 bases; nucleotides outside the gene matches: 12. This CDR3 region has 16 residues. Per germline, CDR1 SNHLY and CDR2 FYNNEI. The CDR3 DNA follows: TGTGCCAGCAGCGTGAGACAGGGACCGATCAATTCACCCCTCCACTTT. Translated: CASSVRQGPINSPLHF. Supplemented by reference TRBV2 and TRBJ1-6, the full variable domain reads EPEVTQTPSHQVTQMGQEVILRCVPISNHLYFYWYRQILGQKVEFLVSFYNNEISEKSEIFDDQFSVERPDGSNFTLKIRSTKLEDSAMYFCASSVRQGPINSPLHFGNGTRLTVT.

The rearrangement uses TRBV29-1 and TRBJ2-5; D possibly corresponds to TRBD1 (5 bases). CDR3 size: 13 residues. The germline CDR1 and CDR2 sequences are SQVTM and ANQGSEA. The V gene lost 1 base and the J gene lost 2 bases, with 8 bases spanning the gap. The CDR3 DNA reads TGCAGCGTTGAAGGACAGTTACAAGAGACCCAGTACTTC. Amino acids: CSVEGQLQETQYF.

J is TRBJ2-3 and V is TRBV7-9, with 7 bases lining up with TRBD2. From germline, CDR1 is SEHNR and CDR2 FQNEAQ (reference sequence). The CDR3 spans 15 residues. Unmatched junction bases numbered 7, after V lost 5 bases and J lost 2 bases. The CDR3 sequence: CASSLGAGPTDTQYF. CDR3 nucleotides: TGTGCCAGCAGCCTCGGAGCGGGACCCACAGATACGCAGTATTTT.

The chain couples TRBV11-2 to TRBJ1-1; D is perhaps TRBD1 (6 bases). Germline CDR1 SGHAT, CDR2 FQNNGV. V lost 0 bases to trimming and J lost 0 bases, with 8 bases between them. This CDR3 has 15 amino acids. This chain's CDR3 is CASSLEGGLNTEAFF. CDR3 DNA sequence: TGTGCCAGCAGCTTAGAAGGGGGGCTGAACACTGAAGCTTTCTTT.

The genes are TRBV9 and TRBJ1-1; D gene unclear. CDR1 and CDR2 (germline): SGDLS, YYNGEE. V gave up 3 bases and J gave up 0 bases, with 6 bases separating them. This CDR3 is built from 13 residues. CDR3 protein: CASSGRMNTEAFF. The CDR3 nucleotides are TGTGCCAGCAGCGGTCGGATGAACACTGAAGCTTTCTTT.

This clone was counted a single time. The rearrangement uses TRBV30 and TRBJ2-1, with a tentative D call TRBD1 (5 bases). The length of the CDR3 is 15 residues. The germline gives CDR1 GTSNPN, CDR2 SVGIG (reference sequence). Trimming removed 3 bases at V and 2 bases at J, with 14 bases between. CDR3: CAWRDDSVTYNEQFF. For the CDR3, the DNA is TGTGCCTGGAGGGACGACAGTGTAACCTACAATGAGCAGTTCTTC.

The CDR3 DNA follows: TGCGCCAGCAGCGCCGATTACAGGGGGTACTACGAGCAGTACTTC. Protein product: CASSADYRGYYEQYF. This chain joins TRBV5-1 and TRBJ2-7, with TRBD1 matching over 8 bases. Unmatched junction bases numbered 9, after V lost 4 bases and J lost 3 bases. In germline, CDR1 is SGHRS, CDR2 YFSETQ. The CDR3 extends over 15 amino acids.

The rearrangement joins TRBV5-6 to TRBJ2-7; D is perhaps TRBD1 or TRBD2 (6 bases each). CDR1 and CDR2 from the germline V gene are SGHDT and YYEEEE. V shed 2 bases and J shed 2 bases, with 14 bases lying between them. The CDR3 spans 15 residues. The CDR3 DNA is TGTGCCAGCAGCTTTGGGGGGCTAGCCGCCTACGAGCAGTACTTC. Translation: CASSFGGLAAYEQYF.

The chain carries TRBV5-6 and TRBJ1-2, with D unresolved. V was trimmed by 0 bases and J by 2 bases, leaving 8 bases between them. The germline CDR1 and CDR2 sequences are SGHDT and YYEEEE. The CDR3 is 14 residues long. CDR3 protein: CASSLDGRNYGYTF. In DNA form, the CDR3 reads TGTGCCAGCAGCTTGGACGGACGAAACTATGGCTACACCTTC.

The rearrangement joins TRBV10-3 to TRBJ2-5; D is unclear. CDR1 and CDR2 (germline): ENHRY, SYGVKD. V lost 1 base and J 0 bases, leaving 15 bases between the germline ends. The CDR3 spans 17 residues. The CDR3 DNA sequence: TGTGCCATCAGTGAGTTAGTAGGGCTTCAGTACCAAGAGACCCAGTACTTC. Its translation is CAISELVGLQYQETQYF.

The V gene is TRBV11-2, the J gene TRBJ2-7; 7 bases align to TRBD2. The germline V gene encodes CDR1 SGHAT and CDR2 FQNNGV. The CDR3 consists of 14 residues. J lost 4 bases, V lost 5 bases, and 8 bases had no gene match. The CDR3: CASSERDRGYEQYF. The CDR3 region has the DNA TGTGCCAGCAGCGAGCGGGACCGTGGGTACGAGCAGTACTTC.

The gene calls are TRBV9 and TRBJ1-5; D gene uncertain. V gave up 0 bases and J gave up 0 bases, with 7 bases separating them. This CDR3 has 15 residues. Germline V gene lookup returns CDR1 SGDLS and CDR2 YYNGEE. The CDR3 loop is CASSVGGNSNQPQHF. CDR3 DNA: TGTGCCAGCAGCGTAGGGGGAAATAGCAATCAGCCCCAGCATTTT.

CDR3 DNA sequence: TGTGCCAGTAGTACCCACAGGGCCCGGGAGCTGTTTTTT. Amino acid sequence: CASSTHRARELFF. This chain connects TRBV19 to TRBJ2-2; a weak D match, TRBD1 (6 bases). The ends were cut back, 4 bases at V and 9 bases at J, with 12 bases in the middle. Germline values: CDR1 LNHDA, CDR2 SQIVND (reference sequence). The CDR3 contains 13 residues.

The gene calls are TRBV30 and TRBJ2-1; 8 bases agree with TRBD2. V was clipped by 0 bases and J by 3 bases; unmatched bases: 10. The CDR3 extends over 17 amino acids. Germline values: CDR1 GTSNPN, CDR2 SVGIG (reference sequence). Written as DNA, the CDR3 is TGTGCCTGGAGTGTCCCCGAAAGCGGGAGCGACTACAATGAGCAGTTCTTC. Protein product: CAWSVPESGSDYNEQFF.

J is TRBJ2-6 and V is TRBV9; D is unclear. V dropped 0 bases and J dropped 0 bases, with 4 bases sitting between them. The CDR3 has 15 residues. Per germline, CDR1 SGDLS and CDR2 YYNGEE. CDR3 sequence (DNA): TGTGCCAGCAGCGTAGGCCACTCTGGGGCCAACGTCCTGACTTTC. Amino acids: CASSVGHSGANVLTF.

The chain couples TRBV28 to TRBJ1-5, with unresolved D. The V gene's germline CDR1 is MDHEN and CDR2 SYDVKM. V dropped 5 bases and J dropped 3 bases, with 14 bases sitting between them. This CDR3 has 15 residues. This CDR3 reads CASSPDPWVNQPQHF. CDR3 in DNA: TGTGCCAGCAGTCCGGATCCCTGGGTCAATCAGCCCCAGCATTTT. The full variable domain, in which reference TRBV28 and TRBJ1-5 provide the parts outside the CDR3, is DVKVTQSSRYLVKRTGEKVFLECVQDMDHENMFWYRQDPGLGLRLIYFSYDVKMKEKGDIPEGYSVSREKKERFSLILESASTNQTSMYLCASSPDPWVNQPQHFGDGTRLSIL.

DNA for the CDR3: TGCAGCGTTGACGCCCTGGGGGAGCAGTTCTTC. It encodes CSVDALGEQFF. This rearrangement joins TRBV29-1 to TRBJ2-1; D not certain. V lost 3 bases to trimming and J lost 10 bases, with 10 bases between them. This CDR3 has 11 amino acids. The germline CDR1 and CDR2 sequences are SQVTM and ANQGSEA.

The chain has TRBV6-5 and TRBJ1-2; TRBD1 agrees at 7 bases. The V segment lost 5 bases and the J segment 5 bases; nucleotides outside the gene matches: 5. Germline assignment: CDR1 MNHEY and CDR2 SVGAGI. The CDR3 sequence is 13 residues long. The CDR3 is CASSKTGWYGYTF. The CDR3 DNA reads as TGTGCCAGCAGTAAGACAGGGTGGTATGGCTACACCTTC.

The chain joins TRBV19 to TRBJ1-5; possibly TRBD1 for D (5 bases). CDR1 LNHDA and CDR2 SQIVND come from the germline V gene (reference sequence). With 7 bases removed from V and 6 bases from J, the gap between germline ends came to 19 bases. The CDR3 is made up of 15 amino acids. CDR3 sequence reads: CASTPGGVWGQPQHF. The CDR3 DNA is TGTGCCAGTACCCCCGGGGGGGTATGGGGTCAGCCCCAGCATTTT.

V gene TRBV25-1 combines with J gene TRBJ1-1, with D possibly being TRBD1 (5 bases). Germline CDR1 is MGHDK and CDR2 is SYGVNS. The CDR3 contains 14 residues. V was trimmed by 5 bases and J by 0 bases, leaving 10 bases between them. CDR3 region: CASSIPGMNTEAFF. The CDR3 DNA reads TGTGCCAGCAGTATACCAGGGATGAACACTGAAGCTTTCTTT. The full variable domain, completed using reference TRBV25-1 and TRBJ1-1, is EADIYQTPRYLVIGTGKKITLECSQTMGHDKMYWYQQDPGMELHLIHYSYGVNSTEKGDLSSESTVSRIRTEHFPLTLESARPSHTSQYLCASSIPGMNTEAFFGQGTRLTVV.

This clone has a handful of counts. This sequence joins TRBV5-4 and TRBJ2-1; possible D gene TRBD2, 6 bases. Trimming stripped 4 bases from V and 3 bases from J, with 14 bases between. CDR1 and CDR2 from the germline V gene are SGHNT and YYREEE (reference sequence). The CDR3 loop spans 15 amino acids. This CDR3 reads CASSQRVGSYNEQFF. DNA of the CDR3: TGTGCCAGCAGCCAGCGGGTCGGGAGCTACAATGAGCAGTTCTTC.

V and J are TRBV28 and TRBJ1-1; the D is unclear. CDR1 is MDHEN and CDR2 is SYDVKM in the germline V gene. The CDR3 has 15 residues. V lost 0 bases, J lost 1 base, and 9 bases lay in between. Written as DNA, the CDR3 is TGTGCCAGCAGTTTATGGGCCAGCAGGAACACTGAAGCTTTCTTT. The encoded protein is CASSLWASRNTEAFF.

The chain employs TRBV19 and TRBJ2-7, with 11 bases identical to TRBD2. Looked up from germline, CDR1 is LNHDA and CDR2 is SQIVND (reference sequence). The length of the CDR3 is 11 residues. V was clipped by 9 bases and J by 9 bases; unmatched bases: 4. The CDR3 nucleotides read TGTGCCAGCGGAGGGACTAGCGGGCAGTACTTC. Residues: CASGGTSGQYF.